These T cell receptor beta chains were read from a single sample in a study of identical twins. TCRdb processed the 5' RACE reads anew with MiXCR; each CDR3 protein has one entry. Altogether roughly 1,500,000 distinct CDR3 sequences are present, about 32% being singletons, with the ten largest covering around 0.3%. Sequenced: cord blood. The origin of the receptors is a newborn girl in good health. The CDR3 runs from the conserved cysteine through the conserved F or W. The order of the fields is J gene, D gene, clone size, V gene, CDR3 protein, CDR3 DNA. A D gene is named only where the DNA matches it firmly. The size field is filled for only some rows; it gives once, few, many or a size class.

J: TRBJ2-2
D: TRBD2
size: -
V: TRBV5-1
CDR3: CASSPGLGKGELFF
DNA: TGCGCCAGCAGCCCCGGACTAGGGAAAGGGGAGCTGTTTTTT

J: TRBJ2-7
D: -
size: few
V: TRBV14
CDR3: CASSQTRLDSYEQYF
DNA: TGTGCCAGCAGCCAGACGAGACTAGATTCCTACGAGCAGTACTTC

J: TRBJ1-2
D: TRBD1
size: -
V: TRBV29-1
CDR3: CSVEPYRGQIGGYTF
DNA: TGCAGCGTTGAACCATACAGGGGGCAAATAGGTGGCTACACCTTC

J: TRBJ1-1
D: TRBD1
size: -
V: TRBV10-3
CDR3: CAIRPTLDRGLNTEAFF
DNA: TGTGCCATCAGGCCCACTCTGGACAGGGGCTTGAACACTGAAGCTTTCTTT

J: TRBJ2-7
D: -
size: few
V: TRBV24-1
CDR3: CATSDTGSPYEQYF
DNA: TGTGCCACCAGTGATACTGGTTCACCCTACGAGCAGTACTTC

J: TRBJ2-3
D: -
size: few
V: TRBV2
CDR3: CASTGGATNTQYF
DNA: TGTGCCAGCACTGGCGGGGCCACGAATACGCAGTATTTT

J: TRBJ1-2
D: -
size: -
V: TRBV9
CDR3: CASSVVVANYGYTF
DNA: TGTGCCAGCAGCGTAGTGGTCGCCAACTATGGCTACACCTTC

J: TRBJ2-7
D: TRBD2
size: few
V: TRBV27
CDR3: CASSPYSLLAGGYEQYF
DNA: TGTGCCAGCAGTCCATACTCCTTACTAGCGGGAGGATACGAGCAGTACTTC

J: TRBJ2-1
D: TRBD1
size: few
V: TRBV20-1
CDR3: CSAVSGQGYNEQFF
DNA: TGCAGTGCCGTCTCGGGACAGGGTTACAATGAGCAGTTCTTC

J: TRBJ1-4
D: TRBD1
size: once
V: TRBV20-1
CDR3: CSARSQGGEKLFF
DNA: TGCAGTGCTAGGTCTCAGGGGGGTGAAAAACTGTTTTTT

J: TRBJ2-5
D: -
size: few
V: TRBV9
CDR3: CASSVGGHKAETQYF
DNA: TGTGCCAGCAGCGTAGGAGGCCACAAGGCAGAGACCCAGTACTTC

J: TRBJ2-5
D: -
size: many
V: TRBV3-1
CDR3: CASSQEVETQYF
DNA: TGTGCCAGCAGCCAAGAGGTAGAGACCCAGTACTTC

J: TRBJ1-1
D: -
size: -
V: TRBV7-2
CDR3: CASSWYSANTEAFF
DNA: TGTGCCAGCAGCTGGTACTCTGCGAACACTGAAGCTTTCTTT

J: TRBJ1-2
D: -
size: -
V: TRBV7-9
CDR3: CASSAISGTASNYGYTF
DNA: TGTGCCAGCAGCGCAATCTCCGGGACGGCATCTAACTATGGCTACACCTTC

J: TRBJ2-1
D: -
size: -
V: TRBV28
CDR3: CASSLGKRGIEQFF
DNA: TGTGCCAGCAGTTTAGGCAAGAGGGGAATCGAGCAGTTCTTC

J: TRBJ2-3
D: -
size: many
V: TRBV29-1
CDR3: CSVPPGNTDTQYF
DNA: TGCAGCGTTCCCCCAGGGAACACAGATACGCAGTATTTT

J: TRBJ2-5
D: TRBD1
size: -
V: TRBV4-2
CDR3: CASSQVGGRETQYF
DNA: TGTGCCAGCAGCCAAGTAGGGGGCCGAGAGACCCAGTACTTC

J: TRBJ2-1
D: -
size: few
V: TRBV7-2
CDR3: CASSFRGSGEQFF
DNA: TGTGCCAGCAGCTTTAGGGGGAGCGGTGAGCAGTTCTTC

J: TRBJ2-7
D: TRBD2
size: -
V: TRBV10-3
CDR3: CATGTSGSEQYF
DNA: TGTGCCACCGGGACTAGCGGATCCGAGCAGTACTTC

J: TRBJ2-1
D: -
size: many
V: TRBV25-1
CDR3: CASSEQRNEQFF
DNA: TGTGCCAGCAGTGAACAGCGCAATGAGCAGTTCTTC

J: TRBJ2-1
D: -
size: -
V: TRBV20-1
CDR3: CSARDLFGPGEQFF
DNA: TGCAGTGCTAGAGATTTATTCGGGCCCGGTGAGCAGTTCTTC

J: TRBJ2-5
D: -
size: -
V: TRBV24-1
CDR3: CATSDPTRIETQYF
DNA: TGTGCCACCAGTGACCCGACTAGAATAGAGACCCAGTACTTC

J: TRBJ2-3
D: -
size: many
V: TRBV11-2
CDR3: CASSLDLGTDTQYF
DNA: TGTGCCAGCAGCTTAGATCTGGGCACAGATACGCAGTATTTT

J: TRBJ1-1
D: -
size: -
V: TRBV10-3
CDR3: CAISAGASNTEAFF
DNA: TGTGCCATCAGCGCCGGGGCCTCGAACACTGAAGCTTTCTTT

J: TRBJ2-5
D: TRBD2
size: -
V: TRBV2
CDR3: CASKRGGYNEQYF
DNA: TGTGCCAGCAAGCGGGGGGGCTACAATGAGCAGTACTTC

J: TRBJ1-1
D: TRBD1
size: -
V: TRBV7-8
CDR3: CASSYLRDRGRGSKNTEAFF
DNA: TGTGCCAGCAGCTACCTCCGGGACAGGGGGCGCGGGTCGAAGAACACTGAAGCTTTCTTT

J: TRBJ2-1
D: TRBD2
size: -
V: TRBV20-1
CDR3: CSAREPTLPGLAHYNEQFF
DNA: TGCAGTGCTAGAGAGCCCACACTCCCGGGACTAGCGCATTACAATGAGCAGTTCTTC

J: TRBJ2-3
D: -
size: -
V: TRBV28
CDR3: CASSLGGDSADTQYF
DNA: TGTGCCAGCAGTTTAGGTGGGGATTCGGCAGATACGCAGTATTTT

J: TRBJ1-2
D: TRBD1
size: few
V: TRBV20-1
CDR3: CSARAKQGNYGYTF
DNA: TGCAGTGCTAGAGCCAAACAGGGGAACTATGGCTACACCTTC

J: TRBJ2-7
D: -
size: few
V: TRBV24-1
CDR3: CATSDPDWGEQYF
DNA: TGTGCCACCAGTGATCCGGACTGGGGCGAGCAGTACTTC

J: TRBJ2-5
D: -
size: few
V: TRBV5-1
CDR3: CASSLVETSHEQYF
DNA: TGCGCCAGCAGCTTGGTGGAAACTAGCCATGAGCAGTACTTC

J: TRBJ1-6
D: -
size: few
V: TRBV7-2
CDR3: CASSLEVDSPLHF
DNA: TGTGCCAGCAGCTTAGAGGTGGATTCACCCCTCCACTTT

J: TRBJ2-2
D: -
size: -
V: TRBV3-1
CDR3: CASSLQTPRTPNTGELFF
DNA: TGTGCCAGCAGCCTACAAACGCCCCGGACCCCGAACACCGGGGAGCTGTTTTTT

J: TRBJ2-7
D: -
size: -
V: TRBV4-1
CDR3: CASSPRFAGNEQYF
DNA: TGCGCCAGCAGCCCCCGATTCGCGGGCAATGAGCAGTACTTC

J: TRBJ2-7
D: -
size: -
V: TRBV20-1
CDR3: CSARVLGTLYEQYF
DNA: TGCAGTGCTAGAGTTCTTGGGACACTCTACGAGCAGTACTTC

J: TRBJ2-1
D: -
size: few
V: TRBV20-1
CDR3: CSATDLRHNEQFF
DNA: TGCAGTGCTACGGACTTACGTCACAATGAGCAGTTCTTC

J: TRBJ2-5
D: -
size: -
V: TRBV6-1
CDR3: CASKVAVYQETQYF
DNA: TGTGCCAGCAAGGTCGCAGTCTACCAAGAGACCCAGTACTTC

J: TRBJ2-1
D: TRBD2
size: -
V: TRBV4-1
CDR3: CASSQDGSSGGYNEQFF
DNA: TGCGCCAGCAGCCAAGATGGGTCCAGCGGGGGATACAATGAGCAGTTCTTC